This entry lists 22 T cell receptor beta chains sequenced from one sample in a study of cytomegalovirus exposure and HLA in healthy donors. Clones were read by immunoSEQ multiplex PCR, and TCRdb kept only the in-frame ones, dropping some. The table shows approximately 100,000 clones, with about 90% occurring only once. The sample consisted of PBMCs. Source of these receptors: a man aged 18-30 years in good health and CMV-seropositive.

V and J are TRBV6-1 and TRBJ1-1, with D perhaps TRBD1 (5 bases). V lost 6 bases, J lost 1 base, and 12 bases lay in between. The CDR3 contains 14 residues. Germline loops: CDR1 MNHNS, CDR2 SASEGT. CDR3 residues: CASRPGTENTEAFF. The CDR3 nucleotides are TGTGCCAGCAGACCGGGGACTGAGAACACTGAAGCTTTCTTT.

CDR3 loop: CASGKTGVGGYTF. CDR3 bases: TGTGCCAGCGGAAAGACAGGGGTAGGCGGCTACACCTTC. The chain recombines TRBV27 with TRBJ1-2; TRBD1 matches at 8 bases. CDR3 size: 13 residues. Germline CDR1 is MNHEY and CDR2 is SMNVEV (reference sequence). V gave up 8 bases and J gave up 8 bases; unmatched junction bases: 10.

CDR3 sequence reads: CASSLLGVAGAFYEQYF. The CDR3 DNA reads TGTGCCAGCAGCTTACTTGGAGTCGCGGGGGCCTTCTACGAGCAGTACTTC. The chain combines TRBV7-2 with TRBJ2-7, with D tentatively TRBD2 (7 bases). V was trimmed by 2 bases and J by 3 bases, leaving 20 bases between them. This CDR3 has 17 residues. Germline lookup yields CDR1 SGHTA and CDR2 FQGNSA.

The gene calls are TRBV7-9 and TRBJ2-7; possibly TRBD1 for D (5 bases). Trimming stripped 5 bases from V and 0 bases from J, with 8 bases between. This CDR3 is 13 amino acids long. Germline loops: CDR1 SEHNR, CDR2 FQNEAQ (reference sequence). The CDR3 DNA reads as TGTGCCAGCAGCATGGACAACTCCTACGAGCAGTACTTC. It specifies CASSMDNSYEQYF. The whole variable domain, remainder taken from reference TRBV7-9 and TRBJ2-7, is DTGVSQNPRHKITKRGQNVTFRCDPISEHNRLYWYRQTLGQGPEFLTYFQNEAQLEKSRLLSDRFSAERPKGSFSTLEIQRTEQGDSAMYLCASSMDNSYEQYFGPGTRLTVT.

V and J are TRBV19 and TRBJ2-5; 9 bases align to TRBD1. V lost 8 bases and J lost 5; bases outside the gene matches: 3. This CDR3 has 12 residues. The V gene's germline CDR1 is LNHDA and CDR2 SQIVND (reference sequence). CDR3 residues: CASGQGRETQYF. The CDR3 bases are TGTGCCAGTGGACAGGGGCGGGAGACCCAGTACTTC. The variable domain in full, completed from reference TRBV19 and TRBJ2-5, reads DGGITQSPKYLFRKEGQNVTLSCEQNLNHDAMYWYRQDPGQGLRLIYYSQIVNDFQKGDIAEGYSVSREKKESFPLTVTSAQKNPTAFYLCASGQGRETQYFGPGTRLLVL.

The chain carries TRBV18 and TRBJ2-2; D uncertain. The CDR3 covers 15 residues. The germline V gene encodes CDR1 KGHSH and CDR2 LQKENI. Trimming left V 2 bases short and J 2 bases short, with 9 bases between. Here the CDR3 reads CASSPTVSNTGELFF. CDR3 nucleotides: TGTGCCAGCTCACCAACCGTTAGCAACACCGGGGAGCTGTTTTTT. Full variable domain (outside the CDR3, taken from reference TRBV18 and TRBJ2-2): NAGVMQNPRHLVRRRGQEARLRCSPMKGHSHVYWYRQLPEEGLKFMVYLQKENIIDESGMPKERFSAEFPKEGPSILRIQQVVRGDSAAYFCASSPTVSNTGELFFGEGSRLTVL.

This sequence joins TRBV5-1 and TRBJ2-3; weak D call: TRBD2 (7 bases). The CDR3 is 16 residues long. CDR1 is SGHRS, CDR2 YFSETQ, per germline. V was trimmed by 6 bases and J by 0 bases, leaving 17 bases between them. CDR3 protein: CASTGGRTASTDTQYF. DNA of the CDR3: TGCGCCAGCACCGGGGGGCGAACAGCTAGCACAGATACGCAGTATTTT.

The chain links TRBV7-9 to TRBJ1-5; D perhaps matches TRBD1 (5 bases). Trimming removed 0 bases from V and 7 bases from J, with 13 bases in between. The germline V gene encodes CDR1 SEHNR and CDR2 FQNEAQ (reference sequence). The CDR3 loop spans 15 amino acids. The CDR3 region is CASSLAQGPRQPQHF. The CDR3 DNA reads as TGTGCCAGCAGCTTAGCCCAGGGCCCCCGGCAGCCCCAGCATTTT.

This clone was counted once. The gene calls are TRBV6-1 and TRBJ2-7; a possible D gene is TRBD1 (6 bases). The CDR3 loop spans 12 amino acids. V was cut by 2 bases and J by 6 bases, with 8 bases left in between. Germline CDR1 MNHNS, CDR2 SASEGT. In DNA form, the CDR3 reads TGTGCCAGCAGTGAAACAGGGCGCGAGCAGTACTTC. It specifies CASSETGREQYF.

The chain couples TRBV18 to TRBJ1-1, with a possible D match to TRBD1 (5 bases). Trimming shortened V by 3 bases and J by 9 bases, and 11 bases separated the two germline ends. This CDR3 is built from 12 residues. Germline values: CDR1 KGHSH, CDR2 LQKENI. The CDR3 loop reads CASSPGDSQAFF. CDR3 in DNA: TGTGCCAGCTCACCGGGGGACTCCCAAGCTTTCTTT.

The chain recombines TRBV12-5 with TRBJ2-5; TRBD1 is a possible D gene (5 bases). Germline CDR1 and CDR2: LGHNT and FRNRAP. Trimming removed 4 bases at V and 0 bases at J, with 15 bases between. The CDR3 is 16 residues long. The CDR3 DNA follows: TGTGCTAGTGGTTCCACCTCTAACAGGTACCAAGAGACCCAGTACTTC. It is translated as CASGSTSNRYQETQYF.

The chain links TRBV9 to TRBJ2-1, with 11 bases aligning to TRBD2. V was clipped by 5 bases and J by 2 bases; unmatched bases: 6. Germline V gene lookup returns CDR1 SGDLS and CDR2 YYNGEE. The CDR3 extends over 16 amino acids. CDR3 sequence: CASSGGTSGPYNEQFF. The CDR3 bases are TGTGCCAGCAGTGGTGGGACTAGCGGCCCCTACAATGAGCAGTTCTTC.

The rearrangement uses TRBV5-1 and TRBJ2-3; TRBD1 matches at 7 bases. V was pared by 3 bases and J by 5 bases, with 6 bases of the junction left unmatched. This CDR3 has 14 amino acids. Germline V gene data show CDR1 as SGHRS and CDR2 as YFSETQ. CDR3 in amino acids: CASSWKGAGDTQYF. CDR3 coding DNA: TGCGCCAGCAGCTGGAAGGGGGCAGGAGATACGCAGTATTTT.

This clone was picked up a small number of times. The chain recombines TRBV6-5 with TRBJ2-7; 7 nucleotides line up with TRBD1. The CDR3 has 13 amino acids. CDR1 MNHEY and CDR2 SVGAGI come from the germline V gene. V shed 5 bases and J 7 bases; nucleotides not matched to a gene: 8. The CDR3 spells CASSDAGTAEQYF. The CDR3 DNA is TGTGCCAGCAGTGACGCCGGGACAGCGGAGCAGTACTTC.

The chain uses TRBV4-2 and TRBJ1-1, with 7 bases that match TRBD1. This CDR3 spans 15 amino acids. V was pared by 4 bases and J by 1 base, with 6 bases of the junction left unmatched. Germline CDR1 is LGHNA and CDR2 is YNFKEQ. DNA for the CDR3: TGTGCCAGCAGCCGCGACGGGACAGCGAACACTGAAGCTTTCTTT. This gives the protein CASSRDGTANTEAFF.

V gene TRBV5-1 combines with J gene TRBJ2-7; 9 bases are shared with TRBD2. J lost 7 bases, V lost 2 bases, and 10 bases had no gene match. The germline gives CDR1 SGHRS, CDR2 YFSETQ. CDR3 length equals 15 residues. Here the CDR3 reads CASSFKAGGDGEQYF. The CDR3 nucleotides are TGCGCCAGCAGCTTCAAGGCGGGGGGGGATGGAGAGCAGTACTTC.

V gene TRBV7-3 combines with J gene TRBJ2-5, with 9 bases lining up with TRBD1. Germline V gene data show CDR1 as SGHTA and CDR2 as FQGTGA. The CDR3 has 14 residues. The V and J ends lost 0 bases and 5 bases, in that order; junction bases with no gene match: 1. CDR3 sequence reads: CASSLTGTGETQYF. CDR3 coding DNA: TGTGCCAGCAGCTTAACCGGGACAGGGGAGACCCAGTACTTC.

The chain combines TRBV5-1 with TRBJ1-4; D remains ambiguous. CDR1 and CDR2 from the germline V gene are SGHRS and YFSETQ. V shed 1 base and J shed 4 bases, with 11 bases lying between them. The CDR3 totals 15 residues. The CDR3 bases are TGCGCCAGCAGCTTGATATCAGCGAGTAATGAAAAACTGTTTTTT. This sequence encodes CASSLISASNEKLFF. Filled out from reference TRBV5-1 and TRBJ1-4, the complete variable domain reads KAGVTQTPRYLIKTRGQQVTLSCSPISGHRSVSWYQQTPGQGLQFLFEYFSETQRNKGNFPGRFSGRQFSNSRSEMNVSTLELGDSALYLCASSLISASNEKLFFGSGTQLSVL.

CDR3 residues: CASSPIGGLGTGELFF. The CDR3 nucleotides read TGTGCCAGCAGCCCAATAGGGGGTTTGGGGACCGGGGAGCTGTTTTTT. The rearrangement uses TRBV7-2 and TRBJ2-2, with a possible D match to TRBD1 (6 bases). The V gene lost 5 bases and the J gene lost 5 bases, with 18 bases spanning the gap. The CDR3 is 16 amino acids. The germline gives CDR1 SGHTA, CDR2 FQGNSA.

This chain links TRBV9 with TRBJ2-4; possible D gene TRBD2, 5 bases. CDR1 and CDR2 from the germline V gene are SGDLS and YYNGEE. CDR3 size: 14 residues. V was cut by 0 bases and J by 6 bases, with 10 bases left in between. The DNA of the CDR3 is TGTGCCAGCAGCGTAGGGGGTAGCGCAAACATTCAGTACTTC. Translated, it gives CASSVGGSANIQYF.

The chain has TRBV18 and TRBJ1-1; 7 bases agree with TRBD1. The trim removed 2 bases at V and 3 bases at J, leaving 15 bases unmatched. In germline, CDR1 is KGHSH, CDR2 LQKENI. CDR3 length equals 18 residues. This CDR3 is CASSPKLPRTGSHTEAFF. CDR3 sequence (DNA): TGTGCCAGCTCACCAAAACTGCCGAGGACAGGCAGTCACACTGAAGCTTTCTTT.

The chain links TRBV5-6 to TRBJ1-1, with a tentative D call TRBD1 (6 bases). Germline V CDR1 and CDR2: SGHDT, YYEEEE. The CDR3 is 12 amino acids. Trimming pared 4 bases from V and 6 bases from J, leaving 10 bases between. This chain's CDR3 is CASSLRGPEAFF. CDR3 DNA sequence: TGTGCCAGCAGCCTCAGGGGTCCTGAAGCTTTCTTT.